One sample yielded the 5 T cell receptor beta chains listed below, sequenced in a study of T cells in Graves' hyperthyroidism and ophthalmopathy. TCR beta CDR3 regions were amplified from RNA. The TCR CDR3 was amplified in a first-round RT-PCR using the HTBI primer set. One entry per CDR3 protein results from TCRdb running MiXCR on the multiplex PCR reads. The table includes hundreds of thousands of distinct CDR3 sequences, roughly 14% detected once. The sequencing sample was made of blood. The receptors were sampled from a woman in her forties with Graves' ophthalmopathy.

This clonotype was detected only once. This chain connects TRBV6-2 or TRBV6-3 to TRBJ2-7, with a weak D call TRBD2 (6 bases). Germline V gene lookup returns CDR1 MNHEY and CDR2 SVGEGT. The CDR3 covers 16 residues. The V and J ends lost 4 bases and 0 bases respectively, with 16 bases between them. CDR3 nucleotide sequence: TGTGCCAGCAGTTCCCCGGGGCGGGGCGCCTCCTACGAGCAGTACTTC. This gives the protein CASSSPGRGASYEQYF.

This clonotype was counted ten times or more. Written as DNA, the CDR3 is TGCAGCGTTGAAGATCAGATGGAGTACGAGCAGTACTTC. Protein: CSVEDQMEYEQYF. The rearrangement joins TRBV29-1 to TRBJ2-7, with D unresolved. V lost 0 bases, J lost 4 bases, and 10 bases lay in between. The CDR3 has 13 amino acids. The germline CDR1 and CDR2 sequences are SQVTM and ANQGSEA.

This clonotype was observed many times. The chain links TRBV28 to TRBJ2-7; 12 bases line up with TRBD2. Trimming took 6 bases from V and 4 from J; bases not matched to a gene: 7. Germline V gene sequence: CDR1 MDHEN, CDR2 SYDVKM. The CDR3 sequence is 15 residues long. The CDR3 reads CASRPTSGSIYEQYF. DNA for the CDR3: TGTGCCAGCAGGCCGACTAGCGGGAGTATATACGAGCAGTACTTC. The variable domain in full, with the rest retrieved from reference TRBV28 and TRBJ2-7, is DVKVTQSSRYLVKRTGEKVFLECVQDMDHENMFWYRQDPGLGLRLIYFSYDVKMKEKGDIPEGYSVSREKKERFSLILESASTNQTSMYLCASRPTSGSIYEQYFGPGTRLTVT.

This clonotype was counted many times. The J gene is TRBJ2-1, the V gene TRBV6-1; D remains unclear. The CDR3 consists of 15 residues. Germline V CDR1 and CDR2: MNHNS, SASEGT. The V end was cut by 5 bases, the J end by 3 bases, with 14 bases between. CDR3: CASSPPRTDYNEQFF. CDR3 DNA sequence: TGTGCCAGCAGTCCTCCCAGGACCGACTACAATGAGCAGTTCTTC.

This clonotype has just a few counts. The chain has TRBV6-5 and TRBJ2-7; 9 nucleotides agree with TRBD1. V was clipped by 3 bases and J by 3 bases; unmatched bases: 3. This CDR3 has 14 residues. The germline CDR1 and CDR2 sequences are MNHEY and SVGAGI. The CDR3 loop reads CASSYPDRGYEQYF. CDR3 bases: TGTGCCAGCAGTTATCCGGACAGGGGCTACGAGCAGTACTTC.